This is a list of T cell receptor beta chains from one sample in a study of regulatory T cells in long-lasting Graves disease. TCRdb re-called the multiplex PCR reads through MiXCR, storing one row per CDR3 protein. The repertoire holds roughly 500,000 distinct CDR3 sequences, with 14% as singletons. Another study also made use of these data, one on T cells in Graves' hyperthyroidism and ophthalmopathy.

Sequencing was performed on peripheral blood mononuclear cells (PBMCs), taken at new diagnosis, from a patient treated with antithyroid drugs. Receptor source: a woman between 45 and 60 years old with Graves disease. Both conserved end residues are trimmed from each CDR3.

j_gene | v_gene | CDR3aa
TRBJ2-3 | TRBV5-1 | ASSLRRITSTDTQY
TRBJ2-5 | TRBV19 | ASSPRDRDQETQY
TRBJ2-1 | TRBV10-3 | AISEWDEQF
TRBJ2-2 | TRBV28 | ASSLFRAGNGGELF
TRBJ2-2 | TRBV18 | ASSLGQGDTGELF
TRBJ1-1 | TRBV6-1 | ASRLAVNTEAF
TRBJ2-3 | TRBV12-3/TRBV12-4 | ASSSTFTGVQIVTDTQY
TRBJ2-7 | TRBV28 | ASSFRQGSYEQY
TRBJ2-1 | TRBV9 | ASSPLWGNEQF
TRBJ2-1 | TRBV24-1 | ATSHTGTENNEQF
TRBJ2-7 | TRBV19 | ASSIDLTGYEQY
TRBJ1-1 | TRBV4-1 | ASSPGGLNTEAF
TRBJ2-7 | TRBV7-2 | ASSPSGAGLAPYQY
TRBJ2-2 | TRBV19 | ASSIDISTGELF
TRBJ2-2 | TRBV28 | ASRLQGSHPNTGELF
TRBJ1-1 | TRBV12-3/TRBV12-4 | ASRDRGHGTEAF
TRBJ2-3 | TRBV20-1 | SARELGVSTDTQY
TRBJ2-1 | TRBV19 | ASSGAGGGSSYNEQF
TRBJ1-5 | TRBV28 | ASRPNQPQH
TRBJ2-2 | TRBV2 | ASKTWNTGELF
TRBJ2-3 | TRBV5-1 | ASSMGQGPSTDTQY
TRBJ2-7 | TRBV10-3 | AISERPGTGLEQY